These 13 T cell receptor beta chains were all obtained from the same sample, sequenced in a study of cytomegalovirus exposure and HLA in healthy donors. The study ran its PCR with 60 Vbeta and 13 Jbeta primers. TCRdb keeps only in-frame clones here, not all; method: immunoSEQ multiplex PCR. Of some 160,000 clones listed, about 82% were seen once; the top ten hold around 3.7%. Material for sequencing was PBMCs. All receptors come from a male donor in good health and CMV-seronegative.

In this sample, this clone turned up a few times. The rearrangement joins TRBV27 to TRBJ2-1; TRBD1 aligns across 9 bases. This CDR3 has 14 amino acids. Germline V gene sequence: CDR1 MNHEY, CDR2 SMNVEV (reference sequence). The V segment lost 2 bases and the J segment 10 bases; nucleotides outside the gene matches: 6. As DNA, the CDR3 is TGTGCCAGCAGTTTAGCACAGGGGGCGATCGAGCAGTTCTTC. It specifies CASSLAQGAIEQFF.

The J gene is TRBJ1-1, the V gene TRBV2; D call uncertain. Germline V gives CDR1 SNHLY, CDR2 FYNNEI. This CDR3 is built from 14 residues. The ends were cut back, 5 bases at V and 0 bases at J, with 10 bases in the middle. CDR3 DNA: TGTGCCAGCAGTATGAGAGGGCTGAACACTGAAGCTTTCTTT. It codes for CASSMRGLNTEAFF. The whole variable domain, remainder taken from reference TRBV2 and TRBJ1-1, is EPEVTQTPSHQVTQMGQEVILRCVPISNHLYFYWYRQILGQKVEFLVSFYNNEISEKSEIFDDQFSVERPDGSNFTLKIRSTKLEDSAMYFCASSMRGLNTEAFFGQGTRLTVV.

This clone was observed a few times. The chain employs TRBV7-8 and TRBJ2-7, with a weak D call TRBD1 (6 bases). V lost 5 bases and J lost 1, with 21 bases in between. Germline loops: CDR1 SGHVS, CDR2 FQNEAQ. The CDR3 has 17 residues. CDR3 coding DNA: TGTGCCAGCAGCCAGATAGCCGGGACACAGGGATCCTACGAGCAGTACTTC. This translates into CASSQIAGTQGSYEQYF.

The chain recombines TRBV19 with TRBJ2-1, with D possibly being TRBD2 (6 bases). V lost 3 bases and J lost 9, with 9 bases in between. The germline V gene encodes CDR1 LNHDA and CDR2 SQIVND (reference sequence). This CDR3 has 12 amino acids. The CDR3 DNA reads TGTGCCAGTAGTATCCTGGGGGGTGAGCAGTTCTTC. Protein product: CASSILGGEQFF.

The rearrangement uses TRBV19 and TRBJ2-5; the match to TRBD1 covers 10 bases. TRBJ2-7 matches the DNA end more closely, so the J call is doubtful. Germline loops: CDR1 LNHDA, CDR2 SQIVND (reference sequence). The CDR3 length is 13 residues. CDR3 region: CASRRGQGYEQYF. The CDR3 nucleotides are TGTGCCAGCCGAAGGGGACAGGGGTACGAGCAGTACTTC.

The table lists this clone with a count of one. This chain uses TRBV23-1 with TRBJ1-1; 9 bases align to TRBD1. TRBV23-1 is recorded as an ORF, its role being uncertain. This CDR3 region has 15 residues. V shed 7 bases, J shed 1 base, and the junction held 7 bases outside the gene matches. The CDR3 sequence is CASKYRGLPNTEAFF. CDR3 sequence (DNA): TGCGCCAGCAAGTACAGGGGGCTTCCGAACACTGAAGCTTTCTTT.

This chain connects TRBV28 to TRBJ2-5; D may be TRBD2 (6 bases). Trimming removed 2 bases at V and 8 bases at J, with 18 bases between. The CDR3 is made up of 15 amino acids. CDR1 is MDHEN and CDR2 is SYDVKM in the germline V gene. The CDR3 sequence is CASSLRVLGGDTQYF. CDR3 sequence (DNA): TGTGCCAGCAGTTTAAGAGTCCTAGGAGGGGATACCCAGTACTTC.

V gene TRBV9 combines with J gene TRBJ2-1; D may be TRBD1 (8 bases). The CDR3 has 15 residues. Germline-derived CDR1 and CDR2 are SGDLS and YYNGEE. V shed 2 bases and J shed 7 bases, with 16 bases lying between them. The CDR3 region is CASSVNRGGRNEQFF. CDR3 in DNA: TGTGCCAGCAGCGTGAACAGGGGGGGTCGGAATGAGCAGTTCTTC.

The chain joins TRBV19 to TRBJ1-3; D call uncertain. The germline gives CDR1 LNHDA, CDR2 SQIVND (reference sequence). Between the trimmed V and J ends, which lost 0 bases and 5 bases, there was a span of 14 bases. This CDR3 contains 16 residues. CDR3 region: CASSIEATLPRNTIYF. In nucleotides, the CDR3 is TGTGCCAGTAGTATAGAAGCAACCCTACCGAGAAACACCATATATTTT.

This clone was counted between two and nine times. The chain is built from TRBV30 and TRBJ2-1; 8 bases map to TRBD1. Germline V gene lookup returns CDR1 GTSNPN and CDR2 SVGIG (reference sequence). CDR3 size: 14 residues. The J segment lost 7 bases and the V segment lost 5 bases, leaving 10 bases of the junction unmatched. CDR3 coding DNA: TGTGCCTGGTCGGTTACGCAGGGGGCGAATGAGCAGTTCTTC. It codes for CAWSVTQGANEQFF.

The chain combines TRBV27 with TRBJ1-3; 7 nucleotides match TRBD1. This CDR3 has 14 amino acids. V was clipped by 9 bases and J by 2 bases; unmatched bases: 7. The germline gives CDR1 MNHEY, CDR2 SMNVEV (reference sequence). The CDR3 sequence: CARHDREAGNTIYF. In DNA form, the CDR3 reads TGTGCCAGACATGACAGGGAGGCTGGAAACACCATATATTTT.

This chain uses TRBV11-2 with TRBJ2-1; the match to TRBD2 covers 10 bases. Losses at the gene ends were 5 bases for V and 8 bases for J; bases not matched to a gene: 12. This CDR3 is built from 16 residues. Germline lookup yields CDR1 SGHAT and CDR2 FQNNGV. Here the CDR3 DNA reads TGTGCCAGCAGCACTCTAAGCGGGGGGGCCAGTGATGAGCAGTTCTTC. This translates into CASSTLSGGASDEQFF.

The rearrangement joins TRBV19 to TRBJ1-4, with 9 bases identical to TRBD1. The CDR3 runs to 19 residues. Germline CDR1 is LNHDA and CDR2 is SQIVND (reference sequence). V lost 5 bases and J lost 0; bases outside the gene matches: 13. The CDR3: CASSGSRDREIATNEKLFF. The CDR3 DNA is TGTGCCAGTAGTGGTTCCCGGGACAGGGAGATTGCAACTAATGAAAAACTGTTTTTT.